Here is one TCR beta chain with its context. Its antigen is not identified. The trim removed 3 bases at V and 4 bases at J, leaving 5 bases unmatched. Looked up from germline, CDR1 is SEHNR and CDR2 is FQNEAQ (reference sequence). This CDR3 has 14 amino acids. Here immunoSEQ multiplex PCR was the method, and the copy in TCRdb shows in-frame clones only, minus some. The profile shows under 150,000 clones, roughly 95% of them singletons. This record comes from a study of graft-versus-host responses after intestinal transplantation. Study-wide results and limits: Across patients carrying graft-donor T cell macrochimerism, allografts held high graft-versus-host to host-versus-graft clonal ratios.

The material was unstimulated CD8+ T cells sorted from spleen or lymph node cells, obtained before intestinal transplant. The chain uses TRBV7-9 and TRBJ1-2; 7 positions agree with TRBD1. The sequence came from a human donor who received an intestinal transplant. DNA of the CDR3: TGTGCCAGCAGCTTCCTCGGGACAGCCTATGGCTACACCTTC. Translation: CASSFLGTAYGYTF.